This TCR beta chain came from a study of blood T cell repertoires in COVID-19. Study context: Researchers got acute and convalescent COVID-19 samples from the United States, Italy and Spain.

Profiled with immunoSEQ multiplex PCR; TCRdb holds only in-frame clones, not every one. Of under 400,000 clones in the sample, about 90% are singletons; the top ten hold more than 1.5%. Per germline, CDR1 SGHTA and CDR2 FQGNSA. V shed 5 bases and J shed 11 bases, with 16 bases lying between them. The CDR3 is 14 amino acids. What was sequenced was PBMCs or T cells enriched from blood (not recorded which). This receptor was obtained from a man aged 40-49 years in a cohort exposed to, infected with or recovered from COVID-19 (not recorded which). This rearrangement joins TRBV7-2 to TRBJ1-6, with D possibly being TRBD1 (6 bases). CDR3 amino acids: CASSPQGDGAPLHF. The CDR3, as DNA: TGTGCCAGCAGCCCACAGGGTGATGGGGCACCCCTCCACTTT. The full variable domain, rest sourced from reference TRBV7-2 and TRBJ1-6, is GAGVSQSPSNKVTEKGKDVELRCDPISGHTALYWYRQSLGQGLEFLIYFQGNSAPDKSGLPSDRFSAERTGGSVSTLTIQRTQQEDSAVYLCASSPQGDGAPLHFGNGTRLTVT.